Listed below are T cell receptor beta chains from one sample, sequenced in a study of Tregs in tolerant kidney transplant recipients. Produced via immunoSEQ multiplex PCR; TCRdb's table is partial and in-frame only. The repertoire includes about 240,000 clones, 80% to 85% of them detected once, and less than 0.75% sits in the top ten. What was sequenced was CD4+ T cells from blood. These receptors were taken from a human donor in good health. The CDR3 runs from the conserved cysteine through the conserved F or W. The D gene is left open where the match is weak. Clone size is not always given. Where it is, it says once, few, many or a class for expanded clones.

clone size: .
J gene: TRBJ1-2
V gene: TRBV19
D gene: .
CDR3 protein: CASRTSFLLDGNYGYTF
CDR3 DNA: TGTGCCAGTAGAACTTCATTCCTCCTTGACGGAAACTATGGCTACACCTTC

clone size: .
J gene: TRBJ2-7
V gene: TRBV15
D gene: .
CDR3 protein: CATSRAGSTPRQYF
CDR3 DNA: TGTGCCACCAGCAGAGCTGGTTCCACCCCTAGGCAGTACTTC

clone size: .
J gene: TRBJ2-1
V gene: TRBV7-8
D gene: .
CDR3 protein: CASSPRLSYNEQFF
CDR3 DNA: TGTGCCAGCAGCCCGCGACTCTCCTACAATGAGCAGTTCTTC

clone size: .
J gene: TRBJ1-1
V gene: TRBV9
D gene: .
CDR3 protein: CASSTEGQGSMNTEAFF
CDR3 DNA: TGTGCCAGCAGCACAGAGGGGCAGGGGTCTATGAACACTGAAGCTTTCTTT

clone size: few
J gene: TRBJ2-3
V gene: TRBV9
D gene: .
CDR3 protein: CASSVTGSTDTQYF
CDR3 DNA: TGTGCCAGCAGCGTAACAGGGAGCACAGATACGCAGTATTTT

clone size: .
J gene: TRBJ1-1
V gene: TRBV15
D gene: .
CDR3 protein: CATSRPSRVNNEAFF
CDR3 DNA: TGTGCCACCAGCAGACCCAGCAGGGTTAACAATGAAGCTTTCTTT

clone size: once
J gene: TRBJ1-1
V gene: TRBV12-5
D gene: .
CDR3 protein: CASGPALNTEAFF
CDR3 DNA: TGTGCTAGTGGTCCCGCCCTGAACACTGAAGCTTTCTTT

clone size: few
J gene: TRBJ2-7
V gene: TRBV6-6
D gene: TRBD1
CDR3 protein: CASSYGTGGYEQYF
CDR3 DNA: TGTGCCAGCAGTTACGGGACAGGGGGTTACGAGCAGTACTTC

clone size: .
J gene: TRBJ2-7
V gene: TRBV10-1
D gene: .
CDR3 protein: CASTGQAFESGEQYF
CDR3 DNA: TGCGCCAGCACGGGGCAGGCCTTTGAGTCGGGGGAGCAGTACTTC

clone size: .
J gene: TRBJ1-2
V gene: TRBV30
D gene: TRBD1
CDR3 protein: CAWRRQGDGYTF
CDR3 DNA: TGTGCCTGGAGACGACAGGGAGATGGCTACACCTTC

clone size: .
J gene: TRBJ2-3
V gene: TRBV7-9
D gene: .
CDR3 protein: CASSLDRTTDTQYF
CDR3 DNA: TGTGCCAGCAGCTTAGACAGGACCACAGATACGCAGTATTTT

clone size: .
J gene: TRBJ2-4
V gene: TRBV18
D gene: TRBD2
CDR3 protein: CASSPPGGRASNIQYF
CDR3 DNA: TGTGCCAGCTCACCACCGGGCGGGAGGGCCTCAAACATTCAGTACTTC

clone size: .
J gene: TRBJ2-2
V gene: TRBV7-2
D gene: TRBD1
CDR3 protein: CASSQQGIGELFF
CDR3 DNA: TGTGCCAGCAGCCAACAGGGGATCGGGGAGCTGTTTTTT

clone size: .
J gene: TRBJ1-2
V gene: TRBV5-8
D gene: .
CDR3 protein: CASSLIWTENGYTF
CDR3 DNA: TGTGCCAGCAGCTTAATATGGACAGAAAATGGCTACACCTTC

clone size: .
J gene: TRBJ2-1
V gene: TRBV7-9
D gene: TRBD2
CDR3 protein: CASSLRASGNEQFF
CDR3 DNA: TGTGCCAGCAGCTTACGGGCTAGCGGCAATGAGCAGTTCTTC

clone size: .
J gene: TRBJ1-2
V gene: TRBV21-1
D gene: .
CDR3 protein: CASSAPGYTF
CDR3 DNA: TGTGCCAGCAGCGCCCCTGGCTACACCTTC

clone size: few
J gene: TRBJ1-2
V gene: TRBV2
D gene: .
CDR3 protein: CASRPDSLFNGYTF
CDR3 DNA: TGTGCCAGCAGGCCGGACAGTCTTTTTAATGGCTACACCTTC

clone size: .
J gene: TRBJ2-2
V gene: TRBV29-1
D gene: TRBD2
CDR3 protein: CSGGRADTGELFF
CDR3 DNA: TGCAGCGGCGGGAGGGCCGACACCGGGGAGCTGTTTTTT

clone size: .
J gene: TRBJ2-3
V gene: TRBV11-2
D gene: .
CDR3 protein: CASGYRRGRNTQYF
CDR3 DNA: TGTGCCAGCGGCTATCGCCGGGGTAGAAATACGCAGTATTTT

clone size: .
J gene: TRBJ2-1
V gene: TRBV28
D gene: .
CDR3 protein: CASARDSLNEQFF
CDR3 DNA: TGTGCCAGCGCCCGGGACTCTCTCAATGAGCAGTTCTTC

clone size: .
J gene: TRBJ2-5
V gene: TRBV7-9
D gene: TRBD1
CDR3 protein: CASSLWTGGRSETQYF
CDR3 DNA: TGTGCCAGCAGCCTTTGGACAGGGGGCAGATCGGAGACCCAGTACTTC